This T cell receptor beta chain was recorded in a study of T cells after somatic rescue of genetic block. Germline values: CDR1 SGHTA, CDR2 FQGNSA. The CDR3 totals 14 residues. J lost 4 bases, V lost 10 bases, and 7 bases had no gene match. This clone appeared once. Using immunoSEQ multiplex PCR, the repertoire was profiled, and TCRdb retains in-frame clones only, with some absent. The sample lists 110,000 or so clones, 90% to 95% occurring once. The chain employs TRBV7-2 and TRBJ2-2; 9 positions match TRBD1. This TCR was sampled from a woman aged 18-29 years. Sequenced input: peripheral blood mononuclear cells (PBMCs). Here the CDR3 DNA reads TGTGCCACCTCCCGACAGGGGGTCACCGGGGAGCTGTTTTTT. Translating it yields CATSRQGVTGELFF.